Below are 18 T cell receptor beta chains sequenced from a single sample in a study of Ad26.COV2.S vaccination and SARS-CoV-2 variants. Treatment given: approximately 18 received Ad26.COV2.S at low or high dose, single or two shots; several received placebo; per-sample allocation not given. Day 63 after the first injection of vaccine or placebo was the sampling time. Method: immunoSEQ multiplex PCR; TCRdb's copy keeps in-frame clones and lacks some. The sample consists of about 430,000 clones, approximately 90% of them appearing once. The starting material was peripheral blood, obtained in a trial of Ad26.COV2.S vaccine versus placebo. The receptor source for this set is a person aged 18-60 years who received the Ad26.COV2.S COVID-19 vaccine or a placebo.

This chain joins TRBV5-1 and TRBJ2-5; 11 bases align to TRBD2. The CDR3 runs to 16 residues. CDR1 is SGHRS, CDR2 YFSETQ, per germline. V gave up 3 bases and J gave up 5 bases; unmatched junction bases: 9. In DNA form, the CDR3 reads TGCGCCAGCAGCTCCTTAGCGGGAGGGCCATTGGAGACCCAGTACTTC. This gives the protein CASSSLAGGPLETQYF.

This chain links TRBV20-1 with TRBJ2-3; D tentatively reads TRBD1 or TRBD2 (5 bases each). V shed 3 bases and J shed 6 bases, with 13 bases lying between them. The CDR3 length is 13 residues. CDR1 and CDR2 (germline): DFQATT, SNEGSKA (reference sequence). The CDR3 sequence: CSASGTPSDTQYF. The CDR3 region has the DNA TGCAGTGCTAGTGGGACCCCGAGTGATACGCAGTATTTT.

The gene calls are TRBV5-1 and TRBJ2-1; the match to TRBD2 covers 11 bases. This CDR3 spans 15 amino acids. V was pared by 3 bases and J by 5 bases, with 4 bases of the junction left unmatched. The germline V gene has CDR1 SGHRS and CDR2 YFSETQ. The CDR3 protein is CASSSQTSGDNEQFF. The CDR3 DNA follows: TGCGCCAGCAGCTCCCAGACTAGCGGGGACAATGAGCAGTTCTTC. The variable domain in full, completed from reference TRBV5-1 and TRBJ2-1, reads KAGVTQTPRYLIKTRGQQVTLSCSPISGHRSVSWYQQTPGQGLQFLFEYFSETQRNKGNFPGRFSGRQFSNSRSEMNVSTLELGDSALYLCASSSQTSGDNEQFFGPGTRLTVL.

The V and J genes are TRBV5-1 and TRBJ2-5; the D gene is possibly TRBD2 (5 bases). V shed 4 bases and J shed 4 bases, with 17 bases lying between them. CDR1 SGHRS and CDR2 YFSETQ come from the germline V gene. The CDR3 extends over 15 amino acids. The CDR3 is CASSPLGGGGETQYF. For the CDR3, the DNA is TGCGCCAGCAGCCCACTTGGTGGAGGAGGAGAGACCCAGTACTTC.

The gene calls are TRBV18 and TRBJ1-5; 8 bases line up with TRBD1. Trimming cost V 6 bases and J 6 bases; bases outside gene matches: 7. This CDR3 comprises 14 residues. Germline V lookup: CDR1 KGHSH, CDR2 LQKENI. CDR3 in DNA: TGTGCCAGCTCCCTTGACAGGGGAGGTCAGCCCCAGCATTTT. This sequence encodes CASSLDRGGQPQHF.

The chain carries TRBV7-6 and TRBJ2-3; tentatively, D is TRBD1 (6 bases). Deletions cut 4 bases from V and 6 bases from J, with 17 bases between. CDR1 and CDR2 (germline): SGHVS, FNYEAQ. This CDR3 is 15 amino acids long. CDR3 nucleotide sequence: TGTGCCAGCAGCTGGAGAGGACAGTTCCAGGATACGCAGTATTTT. Translation gives CASSWRGQFQDTQYF. The variable domain in full, completed from reference TRBV7-6 and TRBJ2-3, reads GAGVSQSPRYKVTKRGQDVALRCDPISGHVSLYWYRQALGQGPEFLTYFNYEAQQDKSGLPNDRFSAERPEGSISTLTIQRTEQRDSAMYRCASSWRGQFQDTQYFGPGTRLTVL.

V usage is TRBV28 and J usage is TRBJ2-1, with 7 bases lining up with TRBD2. V was pared by 3 bases and J by 1 base, with 6 bases of the junction left unmatched. There are 16 residues in the CDR3. Germline V gives CDR1 MDHEN, CDR2 SYDVKM. Here the CDR3 reads CASSFIAGVSYNEQFF. The DNA of the CDR3 is TGTGCCAGCAGTTTTATTGCGGGAGTATCCTACAATGAGCAGTTCTTC.

V usage is TRBV2 and J usage is TRBJ2-5; D is tentatively TRBD1 or TRBD2 (5 bases each). With 0 bases removed from V and 1 base from J, the gap between germline ends came to 12 bases. The CDR3 covers 16 residues. Germline V gene sequence: CDR1 SNHLY, CDR2 FYNNEI. This chain's CDR3 is CASSEALRGRQETQYF. For the CDR3, the DNA is TGTGCCAGCAGTGAAGCGCTAAGGGGACGCCAAGAGACCCAGTACTTC.

This chain uses TRBV6-2 or TRBV6-3 with TRBJ2-7, with 13 bases that match TRBD2. The CDR3 runs 15 residues. Germline V gene data show CDR1 as MNHEY and CDR2 as SVGEGT. V shed 5 bases, J shed 2 bases, and the junction held 3 bases outside the gene matches. This chain's CDR3 is CASSTLAGGTYEQYF. CDR3 bases: TGTGCCAGCAGTACACTAGCGGGAGGGACCTACGAGCAGTACTTC.

The genes are TRBV7-3 and TRBJ1-1; 9 nucleotides match TRBD1. CDR1 and CDR2 (germline): SGHTA, FQGTGA. This CDR3 is built from 15 residues. Trimming took 5 bases from V and 5 from J; bases not matched to a gene: 9. The DNA of the CDR3 is TGTGCCAGCAGCGAGTCCGGGACAGGGCCTACTGAAGCTTTCTTT. It codes for CASSESGTGPTEAFF. Filled out from reference TRBV7-3 and TRBJ1-1, the complete variable domain reads GAGVSQTPSNKVTEKGKYVELRCDPISGHTALYWYRQSLGQGPEFLIYFQGTGAADDSGLPNDRFFAVRPEGSVSTLKIQRTERGDSAVYLCASSESGTGPTEAFFGQGTRLTVV.

The genes are TRBV3-1 (or the pseudogene TRBV3-2) and TRBJ1-1; D call uncertain. V was cut by 2 bases and J by 10 bases, with 20 bases left in between. This CDR3 is 15 amino acids long. Germline CDR1 is LGHDT and CDR2 is YNNKEL (reference sequence). CDR3 region: CASSQLKGGAAAAFF. In DNA form, the CDR3 reads TGTGCCAGCAGCCAACTAAAGGGCGGTGCCGCTGCAGCTTTCTTT.

In its sample, this clone was seen once. The CDR3 DNA reads as TGTGCCTGGGGAACCGGGACACCGGCGAGCACAGATACGCAGTATTTT. This gives the protein CAWGTGTPASTDTQYF. V and J are TRBV30 and TRBJ2-3; D is perhaps TRBD1 (6 bases). V was cut by 5 bases and J by 0 bases, with 18 bases left in between. Germline CDR1 reads GTSNPN; CDR2 reads SVGIG (reference sequence). The CDR3 consists of 16 residues.

This clone came up a few times. This chain links TRBV2 with TRBJ2-2; D is unresolved. Trimming took 5 bases from V and 5 from J, leaving 12 bases between them. The germline V gene encodes CDR1 SNHLY and CDR2 FYNNEI. CDR3 length equals 14 residues. The CDR3 sequence is CASSIQAFTGELFF. CDR3 nucleotide sequence: TGTGCCAGCAGTATACAAGCTTTTACCGGGGAGCTGTTTTTT.

The chain is built from TRBV10-3 and TRBJ1-2; D uncertain. Germline V gene sequence: CDR1 ENHRY, CDR2 SYGVKD. The CDR3 has 15 residues. The germline V and J ends were trimmed by 2 bases and 5 bases, with 15 bases remaining between them. DNA for the CDR3: TGTGCCATCAGTGAGACCCTGGGTGACCCTTATGGCTACACCTTC. It is translated as CAISETLGDPYGYTF.

This chain links TRBV5-4 with TRBJ1-2; D unresolved. V was clipped by 0 bases and J by 0 bases, with 9 bases between them. CDR3 size: 15 residues. Germline lookup yields CDR1 SGHNT and CDR2 YYREEE (reference sequence). CDR3 region: CASSLEVRTNYGYTF. DNA for the CDR3: TGTGCCAGCAGCTTGGAGGTACGGACTAACTATGGCTACACCTTC.

The chain is built from TRBV20-1 and TRBJ2-1; no reliable D call. V was trimmed by 0 bases and J by 7 bases, leaving 4 bases between them. CDR3 size: 11 residues. Looked up from germline, CDR1 is DFQATT and CDR2 is SNEGSKA (reference sequence). The CDR3 here is CSAREVNEQFF. The CDR3 DNA follows: TGCAGTGCTAGAGAAGTGAATGAGCAGTTCTTC.

V and J are TRBV30 and TRBJ2-1, with 10 bases identical to TRBD2. The trim removed 0 bases at V and 4 bases at J, leaving 3 bases unmatched. The germline gives CDR1 GTSNPN, CDR2 SVGIG (reference sequence). The CDR3 is 15 residues long. CDR3 nucleotide sequence: TGTGCCTGGAGTGTAGGTAGCGGGGGGTACAATGAGCAGTTCTTC. Encoded protein: CAWSVGSGGYNEQFF.

The chain recombines TRBV7-9 with TRBJ2-7, with 15 bases identical to TRBD2. The CDR3 runs to 14 residues. The germline V gene has CDR1 SEHNR and CDR2 FQNEAQ (reference sequence). Trimming took 6 bases from V and 7 from J; bases not matched to a gene: 4. CDR3 in amino acids: CASSRTSGRGEQYF. In DNA form, the CDR3 reads TGTGCCAGCAGTAGGACTAGCGGGAGGGGTGAGCAGTACTTC. Using reference TRBV7-9 and TRBJ2-7 for the parts outside the CDR3, the full variable domain is DTGVSQNPRHKITKRGQNVTFRCDPISEHNRLYWYRQTLGQGPEFLTYFQNEAQLEKSRLLSDRFSAERPKGSFSTLEIQRTEQGDSAMYLCASSRTSGRGEQYFGPGTRLTVT.